Listed below are T cell receptor beta chains from one sample, sequenced in a study of vaccination and CD4 T cells after COVID-19. For these TCRs, the target antigens are not known. TCRdb analysed the PCR reads with MiXCR anew, one entry per CDR3 protein. The sample records 11,000 or so distinct CDR3 sequences, about 44% being singletons. The sequencing sample was made of CD4+ T cells from blood, cultured in vitro. These receptors were collected from a human donor who had recovered from COVID-19. Both conserved end residues are part of each CDR3. The order of the fields is V gene, J gene, clone size, D gene, CDR3 DNA, CDR3 protein. A D gene is named only where the DNA matches it firmly. The size field is filled for only some rows; it gives once, few, many or a size class.

V gene: TRBV12-3/TRBV12-4; J gene: TRBJ2-5; clone size: NA; D gene: NA; CDR3 DNA: TGTGCCAGCAGTTTACGAGACAGCGGCCAAGAGACCCAGTACTTC; CDR3 protein: CASSLRDSGQETQYF
V gene: TRBV20-1; J gene: TRBJ2-7; clone size: few; D gene: TRBD1; CDR3 DNA: TGCAGTGCTATACCGGCAGGGGGTAGGAAGGGGCAGTACTTC; CDR3 protein: CSAIPAGGRKGQYF
V gene: TRBV19; J gene: TRBJ1-6; clone size: NA; D gene: NA; CDR3 DNA: TGTGCCAGTACCGCGGTCGGAAGATCACCCCTCCACTTT; CDR3 protein: CASTAVGRSPLHF
V gene: TRBV5-1; J gene: TRBJ2-3; clone size: NA; D gene: NA; CDR3 DNA: TGCGCCAGCAGCTTGCTCGTGGACCCTGGGGATACGCAGTATTTT; CDR3 protein: CASSLLVDPGDTQYF
V gene: TRBV11-2; J gene: TRBJ1-2; clone size: NA; D gene: NA; CDR3 DNA: TGTGCCAGCAGCTCCACAGGGAAGTATGGCTACACCTTC; CDR3 protein: CASSSTGKYGYTF
V gene: TRBV20-1; J gene: TRBJ1-3; clone size: few; D gene: NA; CDR3 DNA: TGCAGTGCTAGAGAAGGAGGGTTCTCTGGAAACACCATATATTTT; CDR3 protein: CSAREGGFSGNTIYF
V gene: TRBV9; J gene: TRBJ2-1; clone size: NA; D gene: TRBD2; CDR3 DNA: TGTGCCAGCAGCCTATATAGCGGGGTGAGTTCCTACAATGAGCAGTTCTTC; CDR3 protein: CASSLYSGVSSYNEQFF
V gene: TRBV5-1; J gene: TRBJ1-2; clone size: NA; D gene: TRBD1; CDR3 DNA: TGCGCCAGTTGGGTTGGACAGGGGGAGGGCTACACCTTC; CDR3 protein: CASWVGQGEGYTF
V gene: TRBV20-1; J gene: TRBJ1-1; clone size: few; D gene: TRBD1; CDR3 DNA: TGCAGTGCTAGCCGGACAGGGGAAGCTTTCTTT; CDR3 protein: CSASRTGEAFF
V gene: TRBV7-8; J gene: TRBJ2-3; clone size: NA; D gene: TRBD2; CDR3 DNA: TGTGCCAGCAGCCCACGTAGCGGGGGGGCAGATACGCAGTATTTT; CDR3 protein: CASSPRSGGADTQYF
V gene: TRBV20-1; J gene: TRBJ2-7; clone size: NA; D gene: TRBD2; CDR3 DNA: TGCAGTGCTAGGGGACGAGGGGAGGGTCCCTACGAGCAGTACTTC; CDR3 protein: CSARGRGEGPYEQYF
V gene: TRBV18; J gene: TRBJ2-7; clone size: NA; D gene: TRBD2; CDR3 DNA: TGTGCCAGCTCACCGCTTCAGACTAGCGGGGGTGTCGAGCAGTACTTC; CDR3 protein: CASSPLQTSGGVEQYF
V gene: TRBV11-2; J gene: TRBJ1-6; clone size: NA; D gene: NA; CDR3 DNA: TGTGCCAGCAGCTTAGTTGGATTCGGCTCCTATAATTCACCCCTCCACTTT; CDR3 protein: CASSLVGFGSYNSPLHF
V gene: TRBV5-1; J gene: TRBJ2-7; clone size: NA; D gene: NA; CDR3 DNA: TGCGCCAGCAGCTTGGTAGCGGACGCTTCCTACGAGCAGTACTTC; CDR3 protein: CASSLVADASYEQYF
V gene: TRBV19; J gene: TRBJ1-2; clone size: NA; D gene: TRBD1; CDR3 DNA: TGTGCCAGTAGTATAGGACAGGGATACTATGGCTACACCTTC; CDR3 protein: CASSIGQGYYGYTF
V gene: TRBV6-5; J gene: TRBJ2-3; clone size: NA; D gene: NA; CDR3 DNA: TGTGCCAGCAGTTACTCGTGGGACTCCACAGATACGCAGTATTTT; CDR3 protein: CASSYSWDSTDTQYF
V gene: TRBV7-8; J gene: TRBJ2-2; clone size: few; D gene: TRBD2; CDR3 DNA: TGTGCCAGCAGCCCGGGACTAGCGGCGGGCACCGGGGAGCTGTTTTTT; CDR3 protein: CASSPGLAAGTGELFF
V gene: TRBV12-3/TRBV12-4; J gene: TRBJ1-6; clone size: NA; D gene: TRBD1; CDR3 DNA: TGTGCCAGCAGTTTGATGACAGGGGGCATTGATTCACCCCTCCACTTT; CDR3 protein: CASSLMTGGIDSPLHF
V gene: TRBV5-4; J gene: TRBJ1-1; clone size: NA; D gene: TRBD1; CDR3 DNA: TGTGCCAGCAGCTTGGGACAGGGGGGTACTGAAGCTTTCTTT; CDR3 protein: CASSLGQGGTEAFF
V gene: TRBV20-1; J gene: TRBJ2-1; clone size: NA; D gene: TRBD2; CDR3 DNA: TGCAGCGGGGGTCGCGCGGGGGGGAATTTTGAGCAGTTCTTC; CDR3 protein: CSGGRAGGNFEQFF
V gene: TRBV7-9; J gene: TRBJ1-5; clone size: NA; D gene: NA; CDR3 DNA: TGTGCCAGCAGCTTAGACGGGGTCAGCAATCAGCCCCAGCATTTT; CDR3 protein: CASSLDGVSNQPQHF
V gene: TRBV20-1; J gene: TRBJ1-2; clone size: few; D gene: TRBD1; CDR3 DNA: TGCAGTGCCTTACAGGGGCGGAGGGGCTACACCTTC; CDR3 protein: CSALQGRRGYTF
V gene: TRBV19; J gene: TRBJ1-2; clone size: NA; D gene: NA; CDR3 DNA: TGTGCCAGCCGGGGGGGCTGGGACTATGGCTACACCTTC; CDR3 protein: CASRGGWDYGYTF
V gene: TRBV7-9; J gene: TRBJ1-6; clone size: NA; D gene: NA; CDR3 DNA: TGTGCCAGCAGCTTAGTGGATTATAATTCACCCCTCCACTTT; CDR3 protein: CASSLVDYNSPLHF
V gene: TRBV11-2; J gene: TRBJ2-3; clone size: NA; D gene: TRBD2; CDR3 DNA: TGTGCCAGCAGCCCCCCGAGGTTGACTAGCGGGGGGGCGAGGGATACGCAGTATTTT; CDR3 protein: CASSPPRLTSGGARDTQYF
V gene: TRBV7-8; J gene: TRBJ1-2; clone size: few; D gene: NA; CDR3 DNA: TGTGCCAGCAGCTTAGGGGAGGGGCGCTACACCTTC; CDR3 protein: CASSLGEGRYTF
V gene: TRBV20-1; J gene: TRBJ2-1; clone size: NA; D gene: TRBD2; CDR3 DNA: TGCAGTGTTAGGGGACTAGTCGGTGAGCAGTTCTTC; CDR3 protein: CSVRGLVGEQFF
V gene: TRBV11-3; J gene: TRBJ2-1; clone size: NA; D gene: TRBD1; CDR3 DNA: TGTGCCAGCAGCTGGCGACAGGGTGGAGGATACAATGAGCAGTTCTTC; CDR3 protein: CASSWRQGGGYNEQFF
V gene: TRBV11-3; J gene: TRBJ2-5; clone size: NA; D gene: TRBD2; CDR3 DNA: TGTGCCAGCACCCCACTAGCGGGGGGGCTCGGGACCCAGTACTTC; CDR3 protein: CASTPLAGGLGTQYF
V gene: TRBV7-9; J gene: TRBJ2-3; clone size: NA; D gene: NA; CDR3 DNA: TGTGCCAGCAGCGCAACAGGGGGAGGGACAGATACGCAGTATTTT; CDR3 protein: CASSATGGGTDTQYF
V gene: TRBV10-3; J gene: TRBJ1-5; clone size: NA; D gene: NA; CDR3 DNA: TGTGCCATCAGTGAGCGGGGTGGCAATCAGCCCCAGCATTTT; CDR3 protein: CAISERGGNQPQHF
V gene: TRBV2; J gene: TRBJ1-2; clone size: NA; D gene: NA; CDR3 DNA: TGTGCCTGCAGTGAAAGAGGTGGCAGTTTCTATGGCTACACCTTC; CDR3 protein: CACSERGGSFYGYTF
V gene: TRBV5-4; J gene: TRBJ1-2; clone size: few; D gene: TRBD1; CDR3 DNA: TGTGCCAGCGGGCGGGACAGGGGGGACTATGGCTACACCTTC; CDR3 protein: CASGRDRGDYGYTF
V gene: TRBV6-1; J gene: TRBJ1-5; clone size: few; D gene: NA; CDR3 DNA: TGTGCCAGCAGACCTGACATTTATAGCAATCAGCCCCAGCATTTT; CDR3 protein: CASRPDIYSNQPQHF
V gene: TRBV6-1; J gene: TRBJ1-1; clone size: NA; D gene: NA; CDR3 DNA: TGTGCCAGCAGTGAAGTAGCGTGGGTCAGCCTGAACACTGAAGCTTTCTTT; CDR3 protein: CASSEVAWVSLNTEAFF
V gene: TRBV18; J gene: TRBJ2-3; clone size: NA; D gene: TRBD1; CDR3 DNA: TGTGCCAGCTCACCACGGACAGGAGCCACAGATACGCAGTATTTT; CDR3 protein: CASSPRTGATDTQYF
V gene: TRBV11-2; J gene: TRBJ2-3; clone size: NA; D gene: NA; CDR3 DNA: TGTGCCAGCAGCTCCCTCACAGATACGCAGTATTTT; CDR3 protein: CASSSLTDTQYF
V gene: TRBV5-4; J gene: TRBJ2-2; clone size: NA; D gene: TRBD2; CDR3 DNA: TGTGCCAGCAGCTTGGACGGGGGGTACACCGGGGAGCTGTTTTTT; CDR3 protein: CASSLDGGYTGELFF
V gene: TRBV4-1; J gene: TRBJ2-1; clone size: few; D gene: NA; CDR3 DNA: TGCGCCAGCAGCCAAGATCCTCCTGGGGGATTATACAATGAGCAGTTCTTC; CDR3 protein: CASSQDPPGGLYNEQFF
V gene: TRBV7-9; J gene: TRBJ1-2; clone size: NA; D gene: NA; CDR3 DNA: TGTGCCAGCAGCTTTTTAGCTCCAGGGAACTATGGCTACACCTTC; CDR3 protein: CASSFLAPGNYGYTF
V gene: TRBV7-9; J gene: TRBJ2-5; clone size: few; D gene: NA; CDR3 DNA: TGTGCCAGCAGCTTAGCCCCGGCACCGCAAGAGACCCAGTACTTC; CDR3 protein: CASSLAPAPQETQYF
V gene: TRBV5-1; J gene: TRBJ2-5; clone size: NA; D gene: NA; CDR3 DNA: TGCGCCAGCAGCTCTATGGGGGAGACCCAGTACTTC; CDR3 protein: CASSSMGETQYF
V gene: TRBV5-4; J gene: TRBJ1-6; clone size: NA; D gene: NA; CDR3 DNA: TGTGCCAGCAGCTTGGGGCTAGGCTATAATTCACCCCTCCACTTT; CDR3 protein: CASSLGLGYNSPLHF
V gene: TRBV7-9; J gene: TRBJ1-1; clone size: few; D gene: NA; CDR3 DNA: TGTGCCAGCAGCCGCCCAATGTCTTCTGAAGCTTTCTTT; CDR3 protein: CASSRPMSSEAFF
V gene: TRBV20-1; J gene: TRBJ2-5; clone size: NA; D gene: NA; CDR3 DNA: TGCAGTGCTAGGATCGGGGGAGAGACCCAGTACTTC; CDR3 protein: CSARIGGETQYF
V gene: TRBV20-1; J gene: TRBJ2-1; clone size: NA; D gene: TRBD2; CDR3 DNA: TGCAGTGCAGCAAAGAACCGGGGACTAGCTAACAATGAGCAGTTCTTC; CDR3 protein: CSAAKNRGLANNEQFF
V gene: TRBV2; J gene: TRBJ1-1; clone size: NA; D gene: TRBD1; CDR3 DNA: TGTGCCAGCAGCCCCACAGGGGCTGTGAACACTGAAGCTTTCTTT; CDR3 protein: CASSPTGAVNTEAFF
V gene: TRBV5-1; J gene: TRBJ1-1; clone size: NA; D gene: NA; CDR3 DNA: TGCGCCAGCAGCACAGACTGGGGAAGGAACACTGAAGCTTTCTTT; CDR3 protein: CASSTDWGRNTEAFF
V gene: TRBV12-3/TRBV12-4; J gene: TRBJ1-3; clone size: NA; D gene: TRBD1; CDR3 DNA: TGTGCCAGCAGCCTCGACAGGGCCTATTCCTCTGGAAACACCATATATTTT; CDR3 protein: CASSLDRAYSSGNTIYF
V gene: TRBV6-1; J gene: TRBJ1-2; clone size: few; D gene: NA; CDR3 DNA: TGTGCCAGCAGCTTGGGGTTGGGTGGCTACACCTTC; CDR3 protein: CASSLGLGGYTF
V gene: TRBV29-1; J gene: TRBJ1-3; clone size: few; D gene: TRBD1; CDR3 DNA: TGCAGCGCATCCGGGACAGGGGGAAACACCATATATTTT; CDR3 protein: CSASGTGGNTIYF
V gene: TRBV5-1; J gene: TRBJ1-1; clone size: few; D gene: NA; CDR3 DNA: TGCGCCAGCAGCGGCGGCGGGTGGGTGACCACTGAAGCTTTCTTT; CDR3 protein: CASSGGGWVTTEAFF
V gene: TRBV29-1; J gene: TRBJ1-5; clone size: few; D gene: NA; CDR3 DNA: TGCAGCGTTGGAGGGGGAGGCAATCAGCCCCAGCATTTT; CDR3 protein: CSVGGGGNQPQHF
V gene: TRBV7-7; J gene: TRBJ2-3; clone size: NA; D gene: NA; CDR3 DNA: TGTGCCAGCAGCTTAGGATTGAATCCTAGCACAGATACGCAGTATTTT; CDR3 protein: CASSLGLNPSTDTQYF
V gene: TRBV19; J gene: TRBJ1-5; clone size: NA; D gene: NA; CDR3 DNA: TGTGCCAGTAGTATCTCGGGGGGGGTAGGTCAGCCCCAGCATTTT; CDR3 protein: CASSISGGVGQPQHF